This TCR beta chain was captured in a study of T cell responses to AZD1222 COVID-19 vaccine. Study results and limitations: Targets within unmutated variant regions were reportedly found for nearly half of spike-specific TCRs. White British people made up most donors, females outnumbered males, and clonal diversity was possibly underestimated.

This CDR3 contains 10 residues. Trimming removed 8 bases at V and 9 bases at J, with 10 bases between. CDR1 and CDR2 (germline): MNHEY, SVGAGI. On this clone itself: Its specificity is unknown.

Libraries were prepared by immunoSEQ multiplex PCR; TCRdb keeps only in-frame clonotypes and omits some of them. The table has about 150,000 clones, around nine tenths seen once. The sequence was collected from an adult in good health. The input for sequencing was peripheral blood, taken on day 0 of AZD1222 vaccination. The chain recombines TRBV6-5 with TRBJ1-1; TRBD1 might be the D (5 bases). Here the CDR3 DNA reads TGTGCCAGCGGCGGGGGAAAAGCTTTCTTT. Its translation is CASGGGKAFF.